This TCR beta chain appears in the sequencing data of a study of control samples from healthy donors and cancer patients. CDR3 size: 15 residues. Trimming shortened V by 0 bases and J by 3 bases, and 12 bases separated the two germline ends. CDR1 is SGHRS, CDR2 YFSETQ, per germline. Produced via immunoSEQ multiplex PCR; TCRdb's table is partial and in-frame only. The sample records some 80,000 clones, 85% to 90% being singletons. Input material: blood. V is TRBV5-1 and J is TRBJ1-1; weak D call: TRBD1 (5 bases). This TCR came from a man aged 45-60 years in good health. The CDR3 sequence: CASSLGQGIHTEAFF. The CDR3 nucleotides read TGCGCCAGCAGCTTGGGGCAGGGAATCCACACTGAAGCTTTCTTT.